This TCR beta chain is from a study of T cells in women clearing cervical HPV infection. Worth noting for this clone: The read stops 3 residues short of the end of the CDR3; the missing end is completed from the germline J gene.

Profiled with immunoSEQ multiplex PCR; TCRdb holds only in-frame clones, not every one. This sample's table has tens of thousands of clones. Germline V gene sequence: CDR1 SEHNR, CDR2 FQNEAQ (reference sequence). The CDR3 is made up of 11 amino acids. The ends were cut back, 5 bases at V and 7 bases at J, with 8 bases in the middle. The sequenced material came from blood buffy coat. The rearrangement links TRBV7-9 to TRBJ1-1; D gene uncertain. This sequence originates from a woman between 18 and 69 years old with a cervical HPV16 infection that either progressed to CIN3+ or cleared (not recorded which). The chain's CDR3 is CASSNLLEAFF. Incomplete CDR3 DNA: TGTGCCAGCAGCAATCTTCTTGAA.